This note documents a single TCR beta chain sequence. There is no known antigen for this receptor. Base qualities are missing; no much larger clone stands one base away. The data stem from a study of blood T cell repertoires in COVID-19 (TCRdb year 2020). For the study in its entirety: Samples covering the acute and convalescent phases of COVID-19 were provided by collaborators in the United States, Italy and Spain. The prospective study material was composed of cDNA or gDNA derived from T cells, B-cell-depleted T cells, or PBMCs. The dataset comprised deeply sampled blood TCRbeta repertoires from subjects exposed to, actively infected with, or recovered from COVID-19. A freely available public database, intended as a resource for researchers studying the immune response to SARS-CoV-2, is where the repertoires were released. Samples were obtained from the ongoing ImmuneRACE study (first 160 participants) and from about 1,300 subjects provided by 6 global collaborators. Nearly every sample came with metadata listing a de-identified subject ID, COVID-19 status, age in years and sex. Where HLA class I and class II types were available, the types were taken from metadata supplied by the sample provider, not from assay-based typing. Study-level results and caveats: The amount of clinical and demographic metadata varied by source and participant and was provided uncurated.

Collaborating institutions collected whole blood in K2EDTA tubes following their own protocols. For TCRbeta analysis, collaborators shipped samples as frozen whole blood, isolated PBMCs, or DNA extracted from either of those sample types. The germline V gene yields ENHRY for CDR1 and SYGVKD for CDR2. From its cysteine to its phenylalanine, the CDR3 spans 14 amino acids. The DNA shown is the 42-base CDR3, in frame from base 1. At the junction V is shortened by 5 bases and J by 6 bases; bases outside the gene matches: 4. TCRbeta CDR3 regions were amplified from genomic DNA by means of the immunoSEQ Assay, a bias-controlled multiplex PCR. The published analysis was carried out like this. Within the assay, amplification of reference gene primers was used to estimate how many nucleated cells each sample contained. To quantify the absolute abundance of each unique TCRbeta CDR3 rearrangement, sequence reads were collapsed and filtered. For each sample, productive Simpson clonality was calculated as the square root of Simpson's diversity index over productive rearrangements. Imported from immuneACCESS, the table was reduced by TCRdb to in-frame sequences with V and J called. These copies leave out some clones; in studies compared against another copy, an unresolved V gene accounts for under half, and the cause of the remainder is not known. V, J and clone size reflect that table, while D and trimming were determined from the DNA. The sample records roughly 120,000 clones, approximately 85% of which are singletons. Roughly 8.2% of the sample goes to the ten largest clones.

Specimen: peripheral blood. This sequence uses TRBV10-3 and TRBJ1-5, and 10 junction bases match TRBD1. The TCR comes from a man aged 70-80 years with acute or convalescent COVID-19. The CDR3 reads as follows: CAISKGQGTQPQHF. The DNA sequence is given as TGTGCCATCAGTAAGGGACAGGGGACTCAGCCCCAGCATTTT.